These 7 T cell receptor beta chains came from one sample sequenced in a study of cytomegalovirus exposure and HLA in healthy donors. In the PCR, 60 Vbeta and 13 Jbeta primers were used. The data were produced by immunoSEQ multiplex PCR, yet TCRdb's version contains in-frame clones alone and is incomplete. The sample records some 200,000 clones, about four fifths being singletons. The sequenced material came from PBMCs. The receptor set was obtained from a woman between 18 and 30 years old in good health and CMV-seronegative.

The V and J genes are TRBV28 and TRBJ2-7; perhaps TRBD2 as D (5 bases). The CDR3 contains 14 residues. Trimming removed 7 bases from V and 6 bases from J, with 19 bases in between. The germline gives CDR1 MDHEN, CDR2 SYDVKM. The CDR3 loop reads CASNPALASAEQYF. Written as DNA, the CDR3 is TGTGCCAGCAACCCGGCATTAGCGAGTGCCGAGCAGTACTTC.

The genes are TRBV2 and TRBJ1-1, with a weak D call TRBD1 (5 bases). The CDR3 has 17 amino acids. Deletions cut 3 bases from V and 2 bases from J, with 19 bases between. Germline V lookup: CDR1 SNHLY, CDR2 FYNNEI. The CDR3 loop is CASSDGPIGRVNTEAFF. In DNA, the CDR3 is TGTGCCAGCAGTGACGGGCCTATAGGCAGGGTTAACACTGAAGCTTTCTTT.

V and J are TRBV28 and TRBJ1-2; 12 bases agree with TRBD1. J gave up 8 bases and V 3 bases, and 4 bases lay outside the gene matches. From germline, CDR1 is MDHEN and CDR2 SYDVKM. CDR3 length: 14 amino acids. CDR3 in DNA: TGTGCCAGCAGTTTTCCCGGGACAGGGGGCGGCTACACCTTC. It encodes CASSFPGTGGGYTF.

The chain uses TRBV9 and TRBJ2-1; TRBD2 is a possible D gene (5 bases). The CDR3 is 14 amino acids. Per the germline V gene, CDR1 is SGDLS and CDR2 is YYNGEE. V was shortened by 4 bases and J by 0 bases, with 8 bases between the two germline ends. The CDR3 reads CASSITSSYNEQFF. As DNA, the CDR3 is TGTGCCAGCAGCATCACTAGCTCCTACAATGAGCAGTTCTTC.

The V gene is TRBV15, the J gene TRBJ2-2; the match to TRBD2 covers 10 bases. The CDR3 covers 13 residues. Germline CDR1 is LNHNV and CDR2 is YYDKDF (reference sequence). Trimming took 8 bases from V and 4 from J; bases not matched to a gene: 1. CDR3 DNA: TGTGCCACCGCTAGCGGGAGCACCGGGGAGCTGTTTTTT. It yields the protein CATASGSTGELFF.

This sequence joins TRBV5-4 and TRBJ1-2; D is unresolved. The germline CDR1 and CDR2 sequences are SGHNT and YYREEE (reference sequence). The V gene lost 3 bases and the J gene lost 5 bases, with 14 bases spanning the gap. The CDR3 has 14 residues. Written as DNA, the CDR3 is TGTGCCAGCAGCTGGGCCCTCGAGGGATATGGCTACACCTTC. Encoded protein: CASSWALEGYGYTF.

The chain carries TRBV20-1 and TRBJ1-2; D is unresolved. The germline V gene encodes CDR1 DFQATT and CDR2 SNEGSKA (reference sequence). Trimming removed 1 base from V and 5 bases from J, with 5 bases in between. CDR3 size: 11 residues. The CDR3 is CSARGGYGYTF. The DNA for the CDR3 is TGCAGTGCTAGAGGCGGGTATGGCTACACCTTC.